The sequence of this TCR beta chain was determined in a study of blood T cell repertoires in COVID-19. The germline V and J ends were trimmed by 1 base and 7 bases, with 17 bases remaining between them. The CDR3 runs 15 residues. Germline V CDR1 and CDR2: SGHDT, YYEEEE. Repertoires were generated with immunoSEQ multiplex PCR, while TCRdb's copy carries only in-frame clones and drops some. The profile shows about 35,000 clones, about 90% of them singletons. This sequence joins TRBV5-6 and TRBJ2-5, with a tentative D call TRBD2 (5 bases). Sequencing used peripheral blood. This clonotype was sampled from a man older than 75 with active COVID-19. The CDR3 DNA is TGTGCCAGCAGCTTGAGGTTTGCGGGTGGGTTGACCCAGTACTTC. Protein: CASSLRFAGGLTQYF.